Sequencing of this T cell receptor beta chain was carried out in a study of blood T cell repertoires in COVID-19. About the study: The origin of the acute and convalescent COVID-19 samples was the United States, Italy and Spain. PBMCs, B-cell-depleted T cells, or T cells were the source of the cDNA or gDNA that made up the material.

Study processing details: Scientists estimated how many nucleated cells there were by amplifying reference gene primers. Generated by immunoSEQ multiplex PCR, the TCRdb table keeps only in-frame clones and is missing some. D and trimming come from the DNA, and the V and J calls and clone size come from that table. The sample lists 130,000 or so clones, over 75% occurring once. Germline V lookup: CDR1 SGHRS, CDR2 YFSETQ. The CDR3 covers 15 residues. The ends lost 0 bases at V and 8 bases at J; junction bases unmatched: 11. This TCR came from a man between 65 and 79 years old with active COVID-19. The chain has TRBV5-1 and TRBJ2-7; TRBD1 agrees at 7 bases. Sequenced material: peripheral blood. This CDR3 reads CASSLDGTAALKQYF. Here the CDR3 DNA reads TGCGCCAGCAGCTTGGACGGGACAGCAGCTCTTAAGCAGTACTTC.